The 22 T cell receptor beta chains below come from one sample, sequenced in a study of CD8 T cells in ankylosing spondylitis. Study observations and caveats: A TCR beta motif of about 8 highly homologous variants appeared characteristic of ankylosing spondylitis blood.

TCRdb recomputed calls from the 5' RACE reads with MiXCR, one row per CDR3 protein. The repertoire holds approximately 550,000 distinct CDR3 sequences, with 12% as singletons. The antigens of these receptors remain unknown. Sequencing was performed on blood, either unsorted or a sorted T cell fraction (not recorded which). All receptors derive from a male donor with ankylosing spondylitis.

This clonotype was counted only a few times. The chain is built from TRBV27 and TRBJ1-4, with D uncertain. The CDR3 runs 15 residues. Per the germline V gene, CDR1 is MNHEY and CDR2 is SMNVEV (reference sequence). V was trimmed by 1 base and J by 0 bases, leaving 6 bases between them. The CDR3 reads CASSLYSPTNEKLFF. DNA for the CDR3: TGTGCCAGCAGTTTATATTCCCCAACTAATGAAAAACTGTTTTTT. The entire variable domain, with the rest obtained from reference TRBV27 and TRBJ1-4, is as follows: EAQVTQNPRYLITVTGKKLTVTCSQNMNHEYMSWYRQDPGLGLRQIYYSMNVEVTDKGDVPEGYKVSRKEKRNFPLILESPSPNQTSLYFCASSLYSPTNEKLFFGSGTQLSVL.

The V gene is TRBV11-2, the J gene TRBJ2-1, with D perhaps TRBD1 (6 bases). V dropped 8 bases and J dropped 2 bases, with 16 bases sitting between them. The germline CDR1 and CDR2 sequences are SGHAT and FQNNGV. There are 15 residues in the CDR3. In DNA, the CDR3 is TGTGCCAGCCAAATCTACAGGGCTGCCTACAATGAGCAGTTCTTC. Translated: CASQIYRAAYNEQFF.

The chain combines TRBV27 with TRBJ2-7, with D unclear. This CDR3 is 12 amino acids long. With 8 bases removed from V and 2 bases from J, the gap between germline ends came to 10 bases. Germline CDR1 MNHEY, CDR2 SMNVEV (reference sequence). CDR3 region: CASGSSPYEQYF. The CDR3 DNA sequence: TGTGCCAGCGGCTCTTCCCCCTACGAGCAGTACTTC.

The chain employs TRBV11-2 and TRBJ2-1, with 9 bases identical to TRBD2. The length of the CDR3 is 19 residues. V lost 1 base, J lost 0 bases, and 10 bases stayed unmatched. The germline gives CDR1 SGHAT, CDR2 FQNNGV. CDR3 sequence: CASSLGRKIAGDSYNEQFF. The CDR3 DNA follows: TGTGCCAGCAGCTTAGGGAGGAAAATAGCGGGAGACTCCTACAATGAGCAGTTCTTC.

This clonotype was counted between two and nine times. The gene calls are TRBV2 and TRBJ2-2; D not resolved. Germline lookup yields CDR1 SNHLY and CDR2 FYNNEI. V was clipped by 5 bases and J by 8 bases, with 12 bases between them. This CDR3 is built from 13 residues. The CDR3 coding sequence is TGTGCCAGCAGTTCGGGCCCTGGGGGGGAGCTGTTTTTT. Protein sequence: CASSSGPGGELFF.

This clonotype was observed a few times. The chain uses TRBV7-9 and TRBJ2-7; 9 bases align to TRBD1. This CDR3 is 14 amino acids long. After removal of 5 bases from V and 2 bases from J, the junction contained 4 bases not matched to a gene. CDR1 and CDR2 (germline): SEHNR, FQNEAQ (reference sequence). CDR3 coding DNA: TGTGCCAGCAGCCCCGGGACAGGGACCTACGAGCAGTACTTC. Protein product: CASSPGTGTYEQYF. Full variable domain (remainder filled in from reference TRBV7-9 and TRBJ2-7): DTGVSQNPRHKITKRGQNVTFRCDPISEHNRLYWYRQTLGQGPEFLTYFQNEAQLEKSRLLSDRFSAERPKGSFSTLEIQRTEQGDSAMYLCASSPGTGTYEQYFGPGTRLTVT.

The chain has TRBV5-1 and TRBJ2-5, with D hard to call. Trimming stripped 3 bases from V and 5 bases from J, with 17 bases between. The CDR3 consists of 15 residues. CDR1 is SGHRS, CDR2 YFSETQ, per germline. The CDR3 loop reads CASSYGSNSWETQYF. The CDR3 nucleotides are TGCGCCAGCAGCTACGGATCAAACAGTTGGGAGACCCAGTACTTC.

This clonotype was counted many times. The chain joins TRBV5-1 to TRBJ2-1; D is ambiguous. CDR1 and CDR2 (germline): SGHRS, YFSETQ. The CDR3 is 14 amino acids. With 1 base removed from V and 6 bases from J, the gap between germline ends came to 11 bases. In DNA, the CDR3 is TGCGCCAGCAGCTTGAGTTGGTTTCCCAATGAGCAGTTCTTC. Its translation is CASSLSWFPNEQFF.

This chain joins TRBV9 and TRBJ2-3; D remains unclear. Germline loops: CDR1 SGDLS, CDR2 YYNGEE. The CDR3 length is 13 residues. Deletions cut 0 bases from V and 10 bases from J, with 12 bases between. CDR3 DNA sequence: TGTGCCAGCAGCGTAGCTCGGTTCGGGTCGCAGTATTTT. Translation gives CASSVARFGSQYF.

This clonotype was counted between two and nine times. The V call is TRBV29-1, the J call TRBJ2-3; D remains ambiguous. This CDR3 spans 10 amino acids. V lost 5 bases and J 6 bases, leaving 6 bases between the germline ends. CDR1 and CDR2 from the germline V gene are SQVTM and ANQGSEA. The CDR3 loop is CSVLSDTQYF. The CDR3 coding sequence is TGCAGCGTTCTTTCGGATACGCAGTATTTT.

The gene calls are TRBV4-2 and TRBJ2-4, with 7 nucleotides matching TRBD2. Trimming took 0 bases from V and 9 from J; bases not matched to a gene: 8. Germline CDR1 is LGHNA and CDR2 is YNFKEQ. The CDR3 covers 15 residues. CDR3 sequence reads: CASSQERRGDGIQYF. CDR3 coding DNA: TGTGCCAGCAGCCAAGAACGTCGGGGGGATGGCATTCAGTACTTC.

The J gene is TRBJ2-3, the V gene TRBV6-5, with D possibly matching TRBD2 (6 bases). Germline V CDR1 and CDR2: MNHEY, SVGAGI. With 4 bases removed from V and 3 bases from J, the gap between germline ends came to 14 bases. The CDR3 totals 15 residues. This CDR3 is CASSLTGLGTDTQYF. CDR3 DNA: TGTGCCAGCAGTTTAACGGGACTCGGTACAGATACGCAGTATTTT.

In DNA, the CDR3 is TGTGCCAGTAGCGGAGTAGCCTACAATGAGCAGTTCTTC. As protein: CASSGVAYNEQFF. The J gene is TRBJ2-1, the V gene TRBV19, with D hard to call. This CDR3 comprises 13 residues. Trimming took off 6 bases at V and 2 bases at J, with 8 bases between the two ends. Germline CDR1 and CDR2: LNHDA and SQIVND (reference sequence).

The gene calls are TRBV20-1 and TRBJ1-4; D is uncertain. Germline V lookup: CDR1 DFQATT, CDR2 SNEGSKA (reference sequence). The CDR3 sequence is 13 residues long. Trimming removed 5 bases from V and 6 bases from J, with 13 bases in between. CDR3 in DNA: TGCAGTGCTGAGACCGATCCTTATGAAAAACTGTTTTTT. Encoded protein: CSAETDPYEKLFF.

This clonotype appeared a single time. The chain uses TRBV3-1 and TRBJ2-7; D might be TRBD2 (5 bases). CDR1 is LGHDT, CDR2 YNNKEL, per germline (reference sequence). The V and J ends lost 10 bases and 1 base respectively, with 14 bases between them. The CDR3 extends over 13 amino acids. This chain's CDR3 is CATGERKSYEQYV. CDR3 DNA: TGTGCCACCGGGGAAAGGAAGTCCTACGAGCAGTACGTC.

This chain joins TRBV20-1 and TRBJ2-7; D possibly corresponds to TRBD1 (6 bases). This CDR3 region has 12 residues. V lost 6 bases, J lost 0 bases, and 9 bases lay in between. Per the germline V gene, CDR1 is DFQATT and CDR2 is SNEGSKA (reference sequence). This chain's CDR3 is CSAPTGSYEQYF. The CDR3 DNA is TGCAGTGCGCCGACAGGCTCCTACGAGCAGTACTTC.

Only a few counts were recorded for this clonotype. V and J are TRBV18 and TRBJ1-3; D call uncertain. CDR1 is KGHSH, CDR2 LQKENI, per germline. This CDR3 comprises 16 residues. The V gene lost 2 bases and the J gene lost 0 bases, with 11 bases spanning the gap. This CDR3 reads CASSPRTDSSGNTIYF. CDR3 in DNA: TGTGCCAGCTCACCAAGAACTGATAGCTCTGGAAACACCATATATTTT.

The chain is built from TRBV28 and TRBJ2-1, with TRBD2 matching over 9 bases. Germline trimming cut 2 bases from V and 5 bases from J; bases unmatched to any gene: 4. The CDR3 length is 15 residues. Per germline, CDR1 MDHEN and CDR2 SYDVKM. CDR3 sequence reads: CASSLAGGQNNEQFF. The DNA for the CDR3 is TGTGCCAGCAGTTTAGCGGGAGGGCAAAACAATGAGCAGTTCTTC.

The chain carries TRBV20-1 and TRBJ2-7; TRBD1 matches at 8 bases. The length of the CDR3 is 14 residues. The germline CDR1 and CDR2 sequences are DFQATT and SNEGSKA (reference sequence). V was clipped by 0 bases and J by 3 bases; unmatched bases: 4. The CDR3 reads CSAREGTGRYEQYF. The DNA of the CDR3 is TGCAGTGCTAGAGAAGGGACAGGTCGCTACGAGCAGTACTTC.

In this sample, this clonotype turned up many times. The chain joins TRBV12-3 or TRBV12-4 to TRBJ2-3; TRBD2 agrees at 7 bases. Unmatched junction bases numbered 4, after V lost 1 base and J lost 3 bases. The CDR3 consists of 15 residues. The CDR3 coding sequence is TGTGCCAGCAGTTTAGGCGGGAGAGAAACAGATACGCAGTATTTT. It encodes CASSLGGRETDTQYF.

This clonotype has only a few counts. J is TRBJ1-5 and V is TRBV12-3 or TRBV12-4, with D maybe TRBD1 (5 bases). The V end was cut by 7 bases, the J end by 7 bases, with 20 bases between. The CDR3 is 15 amino acids. The CDR3 DNA follows: TGTGCCAGCACCGGGGGACGACTCCTAGGCCAGCCCCAGCATTTT. Its protein is CASTGGRLLGQPQHF.

This clonotype was detected many times. The J gene is TRBJ2-1, the V gene TRBV2; possible D gene TRBD2, 6 bases. The ends were cut back, 2 bases at V and 6 bases at J, with 14 bases in the middle. Germline V gene data show CDR1 as SNHLY and CDR2 as FYNNEI. This CDR3 has 15 residues. The CDR3 bases are TGTGCCAGCAGTGAACTGGGGGGATTGGTCAATGAGCAGTTCTTC. It yields the protein CASSELGGLVNEQFF. The whole variable domain, remainder taken from reference TRBV2 and TRBJ2-1, is EPEVTQTPSHQVTQMGQEVILRCVPISNHLYFYWYRQILGQKVEFLVSFYNNEISEKSEIFDDQFSVERPDGSNFTLKIRSTKLEDSAMYFCASSELGGLVNEQFFGPGTRLTVL.